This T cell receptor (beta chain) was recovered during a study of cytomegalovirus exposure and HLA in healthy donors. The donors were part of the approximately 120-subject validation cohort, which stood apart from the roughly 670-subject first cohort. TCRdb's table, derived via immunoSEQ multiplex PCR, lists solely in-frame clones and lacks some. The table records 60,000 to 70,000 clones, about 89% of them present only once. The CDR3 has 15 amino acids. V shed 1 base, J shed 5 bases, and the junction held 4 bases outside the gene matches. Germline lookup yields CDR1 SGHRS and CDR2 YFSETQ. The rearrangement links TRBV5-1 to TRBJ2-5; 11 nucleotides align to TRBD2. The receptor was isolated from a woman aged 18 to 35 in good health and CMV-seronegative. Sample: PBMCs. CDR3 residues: CASSLISGGAETQYF. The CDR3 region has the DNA TGCGCCAGCAGCTTGATTAGCGGGGGGGCGGAGACCCAGTACTTC.